The next 5 T cell receptor beta chains were all read from a single sample in a study of shared clonotypes between healthy human individuals. The assay was immunoSEQ multiplex PCR, and TCRdb's table has in-frame clones only and misses some. The data show about 2.1 million clones, 80% to 95% seen once. Terminally differentiated effector memory CD45RA+ cells were excluded by CCR7 positive selection of CD45RO-negative cells. Sequenced input: naive CD8+ T cells from PBMCs. All receptors derive from a man younger than 30 in good health. Some clones in this sample may be carry-over from other donors' samples.

The rearrangement uses TRBV11-3 and TRBJ2-1, with TRBD1 matching 9 bases. With V trimmed by 5 bases and J by 1 base, 6 bases remained unmatched. The CDR3 is 16 residues long. CDR1 SGHNT and CDR2 YENEEA come from the germline V gene. Here the CDR3 DNA reads TGTGCCAGCAGCCACAGGACAGGGGTGTCCTACAATGAGCAGTTCTTC. It encodes CASSHRTGVSYNEQFF.

The chain joins TRBV9 to TRBJ1-1, with D unclear. Deletions cut 6 bases from V and 3 bases from J, with 18 bases between. The germline V gene encodes CDR1 SGDLS and CDR2 YYNGEE. The CDR3 has 15 residues. The CDR3 loop reads CASTDHFEGDTEAFF. The CDR3 DNA follows: TGTGCCAGCACCGATCATTTTGAGGGAGACACTGAAGCTTTCTTT. The full variable domain, its missing parts supplied by reference TRBV9 and TRBJ1-1, is DSGVTQTPKHLITATGQRVTLRCSPRSGDLSVYWYQQSLDQGLQFLIQYYNGEERAKGNILERFSAQQFPDLHSELNLSSLELGDSALYFCASTDHFEGDTEAFFGQGTRLTVV.

V usage is TRBV27 and J usage is TRBJ2-1; 9 nucleotides match TRBD2. Germline-derived CDR1 and CDR2 are MNHEY and SMNVEV (reference sequence). The CDR3 length is 15 residues. The trim removed 3 bases at V and 3 bases at J, leaving 3 bases unmatched. The CDR3 region has the DNA TGTGCCAGCAGTTTTGGAGCGGGAGGCTACAATGAGCAGTTCTTC. The encoded protein is CASSFGAGGYNEQFF.

The CDR3 spells CASSLVPRYEQYF. CDR3 bases: TGTGCCAGCAGCTTAGTCCCCCGATACGAGCAGTACTTC. This rearrangement joins TRBV7-3 to TRBJ2-7; no firm D call. The CDR3 loop spans 13 amino acids. Trimming took off 2 bases at V and 4 bases at J, with 9 bases between the two ends. Germline V gives CDR1 SGHTA, CDR2 FQGTGA.

This chain connects TRBV27 to TRBJ1-1; D is undetermined. Trimming took off 4 bases at V and 3 bases at J, with 9 bases between the two ends. This CDR3 contains 13 residues. Looked up from germline, CDR1 is MNHEY and CDR2 is SMNVEV (reference sequence). CDR3 DNA: TGTGCCAGCAGTTGGAATGGGCACACTGAAGCTTTCTTT. Encoded protein: CASSWNGHTEAFF.